One sample yielded the 12 T cell receptor beta chains listed below, sequenced in a study of OX40 agonist ivuxolimab in advanced cancers. Method: immunoSEQ multiplex PCR; TCRdb's copy keeps in-frame clones and lacks some. The data hold about 78,000 clones, with approximately 90% observed a single time. The sample was CD4+ or CD8+ T cells sorted from blood, taken in a trial of the OX40 agonist ivuxolimab. The receptors were sampled from an adult with an advanced solid tumor such as melanoma, head and neck, liver or kidney cancer.

The chain recombines TRBV9 with TRBJ1-5; 7 bases match TRBD1. Germline values: CDR1 SGDLS, CDR2 YYNGEE. The CDR3 totals 14 residues. The V segment lost 4 bases and the J segment 8 bases; nucleotides outside the gene matches: 9. Here the CDR3 DNA reads TGTGCCAGCAGCCGAAGGGGGCGCGGAGAGCCCCAGCATTTT. Translated: CASSRRGRGEPQHF.

The V call is TRBV29-1, the J call TRBJ1-1; the D gene is possibly TRBD1 (5 bases). V was pared by 6 bases and J by 0 bases, with 11 bases between. This CDR3 comprises 13 residues. CDR1 and CDR2 (germline): SQVTM, ANQGSEA. The DNA for the CDR3 is TGCAGCGTGGCGGGACGGTTGAACACTGAAGCTTTCTTT. Its translation: CSVAGRLNTEAFF.

The chain employs TRBV2 and TRBJ1-2, with a weak D call TRBD1 (5 bases). This CDR3 region has 14 residues. V was cut by 5 bases and J by 2 bases, with 12 bases left in between. CDR1 and CDR2 (germline): SNHLY, FYNNEI. Here the CDR3 DNA reads TGTGCCAGCAGTATCCGCGGGGCCAACTATGGCTACACCTTC. Its protein is CASSIRGANYGYTF.

The V and J genes are TRBV29-1 and TRBJ1-2; D unresolved. CDR3 length: 12 residues. Trimming removed 4 bases at V and 0 bases at J, with 6 bases between. Looked up from germline, CDR1 is SQVTM and CDR2 is ANQGSEA. Here the CDR3 reads CSVGSANYGYTF. The CDR3 coding sequence is TGCAGCGTTGGGTCTGCTAACTATGGCTACACCTTC.

The chain carries TRBV5-1 and TRBJ1-1; unclear D gene. Trimming took 4 bases from V and 1 from J, leaving 8 bases between them. CDR1 SGHRS and CDR2 YFSETQ come from the germline V gene. The CDR3 has 13 amino acids. CDR3: CASSPLTNTEAFF. The CDR3 region has the DNA TGCGCCAGCAGCCCCCTGACGAACACTGAAGCTTTCTTT. Drawing the rest from reference TRBV5-1 and TRBJ1-1, the complete variable domain is KAGVTQTPRYLIKTRGQQVTLSCSPISGHRSVSWYQQTPGQGLQFLFEYFSETQRNKGNFPGRFSGRQFSNSRSEMNVSTLELGDSALYLCASSPLTNTEAFFGQGTRLTVV.

The CDR3 spells CASKFPGEETQYF. The CDR3 DNA sequence: TGTGCCAGCAAGTTCCCAGGGGAAGAGACCCAGTACTTC. The J gene is TRBJ2-5, the V gene TRBV2; TRBD1 is a possible D gene (6 bases). In germline, CDR1 is SNHLY, CDR2 FYNNEI. V was shortened by 7 bases and J by 3 bases, with 12 bases between the two germline ends. The CDR3 runs to 13 residues.

This chain uses TRBV29-1 with TRBJ1-2; possibly TRBD1 for D (6 bases). V was shortened by 6 bases and J by 8 bases, with 16 bases between the two germline ends. Germline V lookup: CDR1 SQVTM, CDR2 ANQGSEA. The CDR3 totals 12 residues. As DNA, the CDR3 is TGCAGCGTCCTAGAGACCGGGGGCGGCTACACCTTC. Translated: CSVLETGGGYTF.

J is TRBJ2-5 and V is TRBV6-5, with D tentatively TRBD2 (6 bases). CDR1 MNHEY and CDR2 SVGAGI come from the germline V gene. CDR3 size: 14 residues. V dropped 7 bases and J dropped 2 bases, with 14 bases sitting between them. CDR3 amino acids: CASTGSGSQETQYF. DNA of the CDR3: TGTGCCAGCACAGGAAGCGGGTCACAAGAGACCCAGTACTTC.

The J gene is TRBJ2-5, the V gene TRBV2, with 7 bases fitting TRBD1. CDR3 length: 14 amino acids. V lost 7 bases to trimming and J lost 7 bases; unmatched junction nucleotides: 12. Germline assignment: CDR1 SNHLY and CDR2 FYNNEI. Written as DNA, the CDR3 is TGTGCCAGCACCGCCGACAGGGTCCCGCGGACCCAGTACTTC. Its translation is CASTADRVPRTQYF.

This chain uses TRBV5-1 with TRBJ1-3, with D unclear. CDR1 is SGHRS, CDR2 YFSETQ, per germline. CDR3 length equals 14 residues. V was shortened by 5 bases and J by 2 bases, with 11 bases between the two germline ends. CDR3 sequence reads: CASSAGAPGNTIYF. CDR3 sequence (DNA): TGCGCCAGCAGTGCCGGAGCCCCTGGAAACACCATATATTTT. Full variable domain (remainder filled in from reference TRBV5-1 and TRBJ1-3): KAGVTQTPRYLIKTRGQQVTLSCSPISGHRSVSWYQQTPGQGLQFLFEYFSETQRNKGNFPGRFSGRQFSNSRSEMNVSTLELGDSALYLCASSAGAPGNTIYFGEGSWLTVV.

This chain connects TRBV4-2 to TRBJ2-1; 8 bases line up with TRBD2. CDR3 length equals 20 residues. The V segment lost 0 bases and the J segment 0 bases; nucleotides outside the gene matches: 13. Germline assignment: CDR1 LGHNA and CDR2 YNFKEQ. The chain's CDR3 is CASSQDPWSGGASSYNEQFF. The CDR3 coding sequence is TGTGCCAGCAGCCAAGATCCTTGGAGCGGGGGCGCGAGCTCCTACAATGAGCAGTTCTTC.

The gene calls are TRBV2 and TRBJ2-3; D is possibly TRBD2 (6 bases). Deletions cut 3 bases from V and 6 bases from J, with 13 bases between. The CDR3 totals 14 residues. Looked up from germline, CDR1 is SNHLY and CDR2 is FYNNEI. The CDR3 reads CASSENPGLDTQYF. CDR3 sequence (DNA): TGTGCCAGCAGTGAGAACCCGGGACTGGATACGCAGTATTTT.